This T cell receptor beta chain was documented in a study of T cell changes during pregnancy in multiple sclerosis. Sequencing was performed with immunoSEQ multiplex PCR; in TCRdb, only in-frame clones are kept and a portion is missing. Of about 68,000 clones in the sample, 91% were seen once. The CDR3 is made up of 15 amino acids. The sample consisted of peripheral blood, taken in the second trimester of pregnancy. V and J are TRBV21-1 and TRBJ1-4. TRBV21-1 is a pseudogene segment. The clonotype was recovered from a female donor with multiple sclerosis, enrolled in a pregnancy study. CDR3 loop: CASSKRGARKEKLFF. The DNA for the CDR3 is TGTGCCAGCAGCAAACGGGGGGCCAGGAAGGAAAAACTGTTTTTT.